This TCR beta chain was observed in a study of monozygotic twins with inflammatory bowel disease. In germline, CDR1 is DFQATT, CDR2 SNEGSKA (reference sequence). The length of the CDR3 is 14 residues. TCRdb derives one entry per CDR3 protein from the 5' RACE reads, leaving out DNA. Its table lists 150,000 to 200,000 distinct CDR3 sequences. Sequencing was carried out using blood. This sequence was found in a human donor with ulcerative colitis or Crohn's disease, or a healthy co-twin of an affected twin (not recorded which). This sequence joins TRBV20-1 and TRBJ2-2; TCRdb names TRBD2, which stays unverified in the absence of DNA. The CDR3: CSASSGANTGELFF.